The clone carrying this T cell receptor (beta chain) showed up just once. The antigen is undetermined. This sample is drawn from a study of cytomegalovirus exposure and HLA in healthy donors. General study results and limits: Both high specificity and high sensitivity reportedly marked the classifier's diagnosis of cytomegalovirus status. It was approximately 150 TCR beta chains that were listed as cytomegalovirus-associated.

CDR1 is LNHDA, CDR2 SQIVND, per germline (reference sequence). CDR3 size: 17 residues. The V end was cut by 4 bases, the J end by 4 bases, with 22 bases between. PCR was performed using 60 Vbeta and 13 Jbeta primers. Sequenced by immunoSEQ multiplex PCR; TCRdb stores in-frame clones only, minus some. This table has about 160,000 clones, 81% appearing once. The V gene is TRBV19, the J gene TRBJ1-2; TRBD1 is a possible D gene (6 bases). Sequenced sample: PBMCs. The TCR originated in a woman aged 18-29 years in good health and CMV-seronegative. CDR3 loop: CASSKNTGPVSGYGYTF. The CDR3 nucleotides are TGTGCCAGTAGTAAGAATACAGGGCCGGTTTCGGGCTATGGCTACACCTTC.